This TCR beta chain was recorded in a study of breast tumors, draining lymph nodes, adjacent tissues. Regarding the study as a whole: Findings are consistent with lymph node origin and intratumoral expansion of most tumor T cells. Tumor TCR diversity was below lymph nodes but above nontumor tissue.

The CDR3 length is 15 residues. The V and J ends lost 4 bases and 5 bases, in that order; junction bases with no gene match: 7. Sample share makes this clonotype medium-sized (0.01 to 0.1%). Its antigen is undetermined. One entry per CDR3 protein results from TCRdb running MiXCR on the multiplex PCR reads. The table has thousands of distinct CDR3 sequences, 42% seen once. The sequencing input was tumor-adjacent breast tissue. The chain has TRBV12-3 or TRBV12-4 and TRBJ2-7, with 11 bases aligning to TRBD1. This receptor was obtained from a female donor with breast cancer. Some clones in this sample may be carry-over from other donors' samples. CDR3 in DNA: TGTGCCAGCAGTTACGGACAGGGGGCGTCCCACGAGCAGTACTTC. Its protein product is CASSYGQGASHEQYF.